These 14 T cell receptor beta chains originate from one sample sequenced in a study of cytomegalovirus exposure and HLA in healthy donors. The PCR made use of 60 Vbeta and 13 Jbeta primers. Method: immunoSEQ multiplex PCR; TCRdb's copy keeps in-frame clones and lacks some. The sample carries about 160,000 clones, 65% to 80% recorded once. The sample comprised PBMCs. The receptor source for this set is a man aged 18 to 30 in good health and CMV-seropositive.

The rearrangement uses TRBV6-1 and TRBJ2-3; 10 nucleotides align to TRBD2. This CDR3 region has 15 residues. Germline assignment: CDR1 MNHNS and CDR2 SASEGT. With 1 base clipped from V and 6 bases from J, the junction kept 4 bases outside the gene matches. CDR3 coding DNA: TGTGCCAGCAGTGAAGTAGGGACTAGCGTGGATACGCAGTATTTT. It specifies CASSEVGTSVDTQYF.

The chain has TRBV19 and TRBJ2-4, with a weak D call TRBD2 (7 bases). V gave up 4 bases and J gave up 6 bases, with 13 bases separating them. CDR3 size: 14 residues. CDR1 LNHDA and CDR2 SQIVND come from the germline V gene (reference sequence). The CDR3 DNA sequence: TGTGCCAGTAGTACCAGGGGAGGGGGAAACATTCAGTACTTC. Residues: CASSTRGGGNIQYF. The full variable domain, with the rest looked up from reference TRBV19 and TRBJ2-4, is DGGITQSPKYLFRKEGQNVTLSCEQNLNHDAMYWYRQDPGQGLRLIYYSQIVNDFQKGDIAEGYSVSREKKESFPLTVTSAQKNPTAFYLCASSTRGGGNIQYFGAGTRLSVL.

The CDR3, as DNA: TGTGCCAGCAGCTTCCGGAACACTGAAGCTTTCTTT. Its protein product is CASSFRNTEAFF. This chain links TRBV11-2 with TRBJ1-1, with unresolved D. Looked up from germline, CDR1 is SGHAT and CDR2 is FQNNGV. The CDR3 has 12 amino acids. Deletions cut 3 bases from V and 1 base from J, with 3 bases between.

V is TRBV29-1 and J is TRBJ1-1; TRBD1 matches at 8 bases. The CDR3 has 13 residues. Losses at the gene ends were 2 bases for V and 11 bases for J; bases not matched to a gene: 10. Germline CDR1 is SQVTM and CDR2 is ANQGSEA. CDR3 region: CSVEQDRAKRAFF. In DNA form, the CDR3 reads TGCAGCGTTGAACAGGACAGGGCTAAACGGGCTTTCTTT. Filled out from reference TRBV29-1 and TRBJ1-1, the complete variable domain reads SAVISQKPSRDICQRGTSLTIQCQVDSQVTMMFWYRQQPGQSLTLIATANQGSEATYESGFVIDKFPISRPNLTFSTLTVSNMSPEDSSIYLCSVEQDRAKRAFFGQGTRLTVV.

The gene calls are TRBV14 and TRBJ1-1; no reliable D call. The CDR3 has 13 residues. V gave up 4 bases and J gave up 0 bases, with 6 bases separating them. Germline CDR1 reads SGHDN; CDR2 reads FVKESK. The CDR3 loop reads CASSLELNTEAFF. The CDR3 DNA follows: TGTGCCAGCAGCCTTGAGTTGAACACTGAAGCTTTCTTT.

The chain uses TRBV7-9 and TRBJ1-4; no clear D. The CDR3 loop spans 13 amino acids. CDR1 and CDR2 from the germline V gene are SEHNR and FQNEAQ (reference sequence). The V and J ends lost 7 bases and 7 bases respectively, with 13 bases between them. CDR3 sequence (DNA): TGTGCCAGCACCTATTACGAGGGTGAAAAACTGTTTTTT. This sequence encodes CASTYYEGEKLFF.

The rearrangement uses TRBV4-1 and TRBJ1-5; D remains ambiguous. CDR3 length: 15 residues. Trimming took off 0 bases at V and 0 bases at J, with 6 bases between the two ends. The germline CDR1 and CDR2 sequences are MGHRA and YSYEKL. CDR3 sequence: CASSQDQISNQPQHF. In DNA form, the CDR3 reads TGCGCCAGCAGCCAAGATCAAATTAGCAATCAGCCCCAGCATTTT.

Written as DNA, the CDR3 is TGTGCCAGCAGCGACGGGACAGGGGGTTCTGAAAAACTGTTTTTT. The encoded protein is CASSDGTGGSEKLFF. This chain links TRBV7-9 with TRBJ1-4; 11 bases map to TRBD1. Unmatched junction bases numbered 6, after V lost 5 bases and J lost 7 bases. CDR3 length: 15 amino acids. CDR1 and CDR2 from the germline V gene are SEHNR and FQNEAQ (reference sequence).

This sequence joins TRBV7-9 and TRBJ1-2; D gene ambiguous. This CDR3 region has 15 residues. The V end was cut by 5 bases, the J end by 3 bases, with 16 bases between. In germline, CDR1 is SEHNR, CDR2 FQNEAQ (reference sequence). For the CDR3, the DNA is TGTGCCAGCAGCCTTAATGCGGTCTTGCACTATGGCTACACCTTC. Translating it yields CASSLNAVLHYGYTF.

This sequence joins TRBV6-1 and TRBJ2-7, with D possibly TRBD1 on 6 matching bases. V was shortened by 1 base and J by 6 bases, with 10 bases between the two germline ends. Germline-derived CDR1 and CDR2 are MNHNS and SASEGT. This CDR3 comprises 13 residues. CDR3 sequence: CASSEVTGTEQYV. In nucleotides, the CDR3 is TGTGCCAGCAGTGAAGTTACAGGGACCGAGCAGTACGTC.

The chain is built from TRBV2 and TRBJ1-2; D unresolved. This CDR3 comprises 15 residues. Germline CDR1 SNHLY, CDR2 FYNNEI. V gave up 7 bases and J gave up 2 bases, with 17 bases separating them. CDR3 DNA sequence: TGTGCCAGCACTAAGGACGGGAGGAAGAACTATGGCTACACCTTC. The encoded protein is CASTKDGRKNYGYTF.

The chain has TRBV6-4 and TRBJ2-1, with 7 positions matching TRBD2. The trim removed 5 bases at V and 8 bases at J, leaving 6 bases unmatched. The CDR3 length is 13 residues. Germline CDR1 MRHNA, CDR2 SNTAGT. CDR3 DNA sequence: TGTGCCAGCAGTCGGACTAGGATCGATGAGCAGTTCTTC. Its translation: CASSRTRIDEQFF.

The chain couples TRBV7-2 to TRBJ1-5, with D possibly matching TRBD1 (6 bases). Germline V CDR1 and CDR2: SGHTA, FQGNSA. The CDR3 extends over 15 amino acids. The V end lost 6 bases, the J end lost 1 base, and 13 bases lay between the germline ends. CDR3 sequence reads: CASSEQGPSNQPQHF. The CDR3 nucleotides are TGTGCCAGCAGTGAACAGGGTCCCAGCAATCAGCCCCAGCATTTT.

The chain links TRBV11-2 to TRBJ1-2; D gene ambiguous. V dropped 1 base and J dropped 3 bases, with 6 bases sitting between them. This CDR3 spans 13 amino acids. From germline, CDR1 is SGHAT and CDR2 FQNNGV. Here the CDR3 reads CASSLVAHYGYTF. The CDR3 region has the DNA TGTGCCAGCAGCTTAGTGGCCCACTATGGCTACACCTTC. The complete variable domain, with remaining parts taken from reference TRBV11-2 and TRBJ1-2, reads EAGVAQSPRYKIIEKRQSVAFWCNPISGHATLYWYQQILGQGPKLLIQFQNNGVVDDSQLPKDRFSAERLKGVDSTLKIQPAKLEDSAVYLCASSLVAHYGYTFGSGTRLTVV.